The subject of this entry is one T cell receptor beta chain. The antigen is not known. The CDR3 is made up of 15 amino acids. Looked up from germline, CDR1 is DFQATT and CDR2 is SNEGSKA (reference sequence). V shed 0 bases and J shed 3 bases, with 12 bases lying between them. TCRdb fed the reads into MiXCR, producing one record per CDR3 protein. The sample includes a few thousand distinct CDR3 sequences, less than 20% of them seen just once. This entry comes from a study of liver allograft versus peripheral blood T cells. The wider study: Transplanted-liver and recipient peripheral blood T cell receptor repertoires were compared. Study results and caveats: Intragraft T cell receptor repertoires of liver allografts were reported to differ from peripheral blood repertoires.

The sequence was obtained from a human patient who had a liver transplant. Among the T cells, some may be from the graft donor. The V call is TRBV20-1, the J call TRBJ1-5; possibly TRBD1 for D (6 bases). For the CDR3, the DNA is TGCAGTGCTAGAGATTGGGCAGGGGCCAATCAGCCCCAGCATTTT. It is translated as CSARDWAGANQPQHF.